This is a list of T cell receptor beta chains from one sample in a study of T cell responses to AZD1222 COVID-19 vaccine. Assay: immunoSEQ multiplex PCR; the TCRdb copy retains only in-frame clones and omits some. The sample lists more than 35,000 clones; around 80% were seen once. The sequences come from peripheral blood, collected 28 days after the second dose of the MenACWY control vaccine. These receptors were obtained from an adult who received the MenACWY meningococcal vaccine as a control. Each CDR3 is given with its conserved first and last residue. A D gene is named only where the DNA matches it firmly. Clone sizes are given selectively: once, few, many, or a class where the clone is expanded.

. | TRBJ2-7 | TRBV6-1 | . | CASSEQGKGSEQYF | TGTGCCAGCAGTGAACAGGGGAAGGGGAGCGAGCAGTACTTC
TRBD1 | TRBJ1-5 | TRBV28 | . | CASRQGNSNQPQHF | TGTGCCAGCAGACAGGGGAATAGCAATCAGCCCCAGCATTTT
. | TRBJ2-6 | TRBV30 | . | CAWSTRVGQGFSGANVLTF | TGTGCCTGGAGTACCCGGGTTGGACAAGGGTTCTCTGGGGCCAACGTCCTGACTTTC
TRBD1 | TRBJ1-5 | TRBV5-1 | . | CASSPGDRDDQPQHF | TGCGCCAGCAGCCCCGGGGACAGGGACGATCAGCCCCAGCATTTT
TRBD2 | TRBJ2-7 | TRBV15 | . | CATSRTSGSLDEQYF | TGTGCCACCAGCAGGACTAGCGGGAGTCTGGACGAGCAGTACTTC
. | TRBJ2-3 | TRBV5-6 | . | CASSLVGPASTDTQYF | TGTGCCAGCAGCTTGGTTGGGCCAGCAAGCACAGATACGCAGTATTTT
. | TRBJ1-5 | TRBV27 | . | CASSLEYGQPQHF | TGTGCCAGCAGTTTGGAGTACGGGCAGCCCCAGCATTTT
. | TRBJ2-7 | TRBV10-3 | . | CAISVPQSSYEQYF | TGTGCCATCAGTGTTCCCCAGAGCTCCTACGAGCAGTACTTC
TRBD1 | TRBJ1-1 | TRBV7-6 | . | CASGQGTSEAFF | TGTGCCAGCGGACAGGGTACCAGTGAAGCTTTCTTT
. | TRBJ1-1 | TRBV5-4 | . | CASSLIPKGGTEAFF | TGTGCCAGCAGCTTGATCCCCAAGGGGGGCACTGAAGCTTTCTTT
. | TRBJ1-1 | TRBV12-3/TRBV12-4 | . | CASSDQPNTEAFF | TGTGCCAGCAGTGACCAGCCGAACACTGAAGCTTTCTTT
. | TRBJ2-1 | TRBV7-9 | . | CASIPVLYNEQFF | TGTGCCAGCATCCCCGTCCTGTACAATGAGCAGTTCTTC
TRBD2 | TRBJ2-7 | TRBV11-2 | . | CASSPTSGNDYEQYF | TGTGCCAGCAGCCCAACTAGCGGGAACGACTACGAGCAGTACTTC
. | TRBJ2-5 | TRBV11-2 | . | CASSLGPGWETQYF | TGTGCCAGCAGCTTAGGCCCAGGGTGGGAGACCCAGTACTTC
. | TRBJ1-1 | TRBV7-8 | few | CASSFGVTEAFF | TGTGCCAGCAGCTTCGGGGTTACTGAAGCTTTCTTT
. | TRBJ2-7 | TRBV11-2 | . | CASSLVPGGEQYF | TGTGCCAGCAGCTTAGTCCCCGGGGGCGAGCAGTACTTC
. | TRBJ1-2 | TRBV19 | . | CASSPTEKYYGYTF | TGTGCCAGTAGTCCGACAGAAAAATACTATGGCTACACCTTC
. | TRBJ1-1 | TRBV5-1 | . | CASSLTDPDTRTEAFF | TGCGCCAGCAGCTTGACCGACCCGGACACCCGCACTGAAGCTTTCTTT
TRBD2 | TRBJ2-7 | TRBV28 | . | CASSSPRGRGTSGLTYEQYF | TGTGCCAGCAGCTCCCCGCGGGGGAGGGGGACTAGCGGGCTCACCTACGAGCAGTACTTC
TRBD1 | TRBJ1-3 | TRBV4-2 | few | CASSQGTGGGDTIYF | TGTGCCAGCAGCCAAGGGACAGGGGGCGGGGACACCATATATTTT
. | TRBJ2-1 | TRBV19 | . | CASREDRSTYNEQFF | TGTGCCAGTAGGGAAGACAGGTCCACCTACAATGAGCAGTTCTTC
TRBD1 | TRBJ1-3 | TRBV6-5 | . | CASSSGQSSGNTIYF | TGTGCCAGCAGTTCGGGACAGTCCTCTGGAAACACCATATATTTT
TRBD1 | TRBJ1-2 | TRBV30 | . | CARKKGQGSGYTF | TGTGCCCGGAAAAAGGGACAGGGAAGTGGCTACACCTTC
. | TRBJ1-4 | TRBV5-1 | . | CASSLGPNFPATNEKLFF | TGCGCCAGCAGCTTGGGACCGAACTTCCCTGCAACTAATGAAAAACTGTTTTTT
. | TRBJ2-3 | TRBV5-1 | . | CASSLPSTDTQYF | TGCGCCAGCAGCTTGCCCAGCACAGATACGCAGTATTTT
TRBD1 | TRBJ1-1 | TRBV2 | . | CASSVAGGGTEAFF | TGTGCCAGCAGTGTCGCAGGGGGCGGCACTGAAGCTTTCTTT
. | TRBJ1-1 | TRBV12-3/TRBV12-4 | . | CASVLGRSEAFF | TGTGCCAGTGTACTGGGACGTTCTGAAGCTTTCTTT
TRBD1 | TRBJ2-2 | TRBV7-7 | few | CASSLRTGGTGELFF | TGTGCCAGCAGCTTAAGGACAGGGGGAACCGGGGAGCTGTTTTTT